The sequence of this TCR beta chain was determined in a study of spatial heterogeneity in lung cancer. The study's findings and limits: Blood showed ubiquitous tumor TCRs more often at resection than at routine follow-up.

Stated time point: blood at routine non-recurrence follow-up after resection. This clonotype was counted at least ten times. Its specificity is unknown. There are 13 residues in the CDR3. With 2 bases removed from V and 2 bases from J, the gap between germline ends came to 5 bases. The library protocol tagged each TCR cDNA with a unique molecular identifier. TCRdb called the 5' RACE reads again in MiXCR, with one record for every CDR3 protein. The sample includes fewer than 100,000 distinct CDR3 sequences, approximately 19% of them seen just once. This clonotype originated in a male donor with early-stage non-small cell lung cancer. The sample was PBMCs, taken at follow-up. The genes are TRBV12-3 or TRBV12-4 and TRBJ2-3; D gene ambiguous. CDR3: CASSLPATDTQYF. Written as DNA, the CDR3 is TGTGCCAGCAGTTTACCAGCCACAGATACGCAGTATTTT.